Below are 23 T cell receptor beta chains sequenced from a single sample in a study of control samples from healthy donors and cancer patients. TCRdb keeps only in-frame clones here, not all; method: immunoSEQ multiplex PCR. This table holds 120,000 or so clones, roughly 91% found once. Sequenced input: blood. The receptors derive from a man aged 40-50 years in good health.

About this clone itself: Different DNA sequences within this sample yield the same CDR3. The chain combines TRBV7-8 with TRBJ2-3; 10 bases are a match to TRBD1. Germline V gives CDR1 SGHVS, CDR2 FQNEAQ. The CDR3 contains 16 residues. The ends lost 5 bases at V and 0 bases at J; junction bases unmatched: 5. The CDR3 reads CASSIRDRGSTDTQYF. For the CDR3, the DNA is TGTGCCAGCAGCATACGGGACAGGGGAAGCACAGATACGCAGTATTTT.

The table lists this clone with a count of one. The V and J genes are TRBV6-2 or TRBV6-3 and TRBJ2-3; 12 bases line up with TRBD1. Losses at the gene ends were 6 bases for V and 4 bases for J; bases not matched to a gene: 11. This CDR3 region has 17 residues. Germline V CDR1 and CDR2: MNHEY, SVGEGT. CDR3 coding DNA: TGTGCCAGCAGCGATCCGGGACAGGGGGCTTCGGCAGATACGCAGTATTTT. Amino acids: CASSDPGQGASADTQYF.

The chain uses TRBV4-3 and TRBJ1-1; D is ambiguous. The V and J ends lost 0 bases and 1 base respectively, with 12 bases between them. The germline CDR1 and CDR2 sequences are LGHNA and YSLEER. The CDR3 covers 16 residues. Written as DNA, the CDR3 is TGCGCCAGCAGCCAAGATCGTGGGAACACGAACACTGAAGCTTTCTTT. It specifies CASSQDRGNTNTEAFF.

The CDR3 sequence is CASSQSGGIGNTIYF. The CDR3 bases are TGCGCCAGCAGTCAATCTGGGGGGATAGGAAACACCATATATTTT. The rearrangement links TRBV23-1 to TRBJ1-3, with a weak D call TRBD1 (5 bases). TRBV23-1 is annotated as an ORF whose role is uncertain. Between the trimmed V and J ends, which lost 0 bases and 4 bases, there was a span of 10 bases. The CDR3 loop spans 15 amino acids.

The CDR3 protein is CASSLFATSYGYTF. Here the CDR3 DNA reads TGTGCCAGCAGCTTGTTCGCCACCTCCTATGGCTACACCTTC. This chain uses TRBV5-6 with TRBJ1-2, with unresolved D. The CDR3 spans 14 residues. V was pared by 1 base and J by 4 bases, with 11 bases between. CDR1 is SGHDT and CDR2 is YYEEEE in the germline V gene.

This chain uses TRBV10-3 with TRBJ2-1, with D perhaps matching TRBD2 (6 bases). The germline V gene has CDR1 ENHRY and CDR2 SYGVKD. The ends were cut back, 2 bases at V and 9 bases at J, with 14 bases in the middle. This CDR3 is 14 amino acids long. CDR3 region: CAISEASAGPEQFF. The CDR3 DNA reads TGTGCCATCAGTGAGGCTAGCGCTGGTCCTGAGCAGTTCTTC.

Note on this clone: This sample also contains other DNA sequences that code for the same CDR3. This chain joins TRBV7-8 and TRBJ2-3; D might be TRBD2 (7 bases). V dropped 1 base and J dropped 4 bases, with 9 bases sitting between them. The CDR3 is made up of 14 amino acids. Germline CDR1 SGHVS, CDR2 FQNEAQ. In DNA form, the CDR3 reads TGTGCCAGCAGCTTAGGGGGGGGCGCAGATACGCAGTATTTT. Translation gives CASSLGGGADTQYF.

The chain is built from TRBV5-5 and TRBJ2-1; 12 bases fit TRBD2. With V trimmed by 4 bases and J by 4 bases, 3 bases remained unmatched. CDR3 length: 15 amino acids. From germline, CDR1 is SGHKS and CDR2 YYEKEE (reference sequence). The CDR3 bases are TGTGCCAGCAGCCCGGGACTAGCGGGTTACAATGAGCAGTTCTTC. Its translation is CASSPGLAGYNEQFF.

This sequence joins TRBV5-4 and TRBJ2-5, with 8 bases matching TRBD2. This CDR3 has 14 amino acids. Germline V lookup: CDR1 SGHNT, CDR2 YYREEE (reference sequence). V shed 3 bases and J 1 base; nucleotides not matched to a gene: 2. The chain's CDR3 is CASSSAGVQETQYF. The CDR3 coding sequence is TGTGCCAGCAGCTCAGCGGGGGTCCAAGAGACCCAGTACTTC.

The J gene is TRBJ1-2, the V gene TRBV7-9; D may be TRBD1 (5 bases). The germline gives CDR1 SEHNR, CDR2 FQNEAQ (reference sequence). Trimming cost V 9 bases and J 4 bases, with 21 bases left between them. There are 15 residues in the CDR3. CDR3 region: CAREVGAGPGYGYTF. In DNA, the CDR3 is TGTGCCAGGGAAGTTGGAGCGGGGCCAGGCTATGGCTACACCTTC.

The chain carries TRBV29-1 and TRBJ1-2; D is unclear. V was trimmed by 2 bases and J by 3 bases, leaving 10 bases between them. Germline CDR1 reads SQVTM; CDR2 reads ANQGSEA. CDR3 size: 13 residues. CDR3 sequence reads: CSVEPPGDYGYTF. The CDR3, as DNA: TGCAGCGTTGAACCCCCGGGAGACTATGGCTACACCTTC.

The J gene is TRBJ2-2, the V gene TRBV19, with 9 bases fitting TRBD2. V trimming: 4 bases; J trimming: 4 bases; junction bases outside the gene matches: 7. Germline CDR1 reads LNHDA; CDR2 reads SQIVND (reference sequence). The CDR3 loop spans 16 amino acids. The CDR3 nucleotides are TGTGCCAGTAGTACAAAGCGGGGGGCCCTCACCGGGGAGCTGTTTTTT. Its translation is CASSTKRGALTGELFF.

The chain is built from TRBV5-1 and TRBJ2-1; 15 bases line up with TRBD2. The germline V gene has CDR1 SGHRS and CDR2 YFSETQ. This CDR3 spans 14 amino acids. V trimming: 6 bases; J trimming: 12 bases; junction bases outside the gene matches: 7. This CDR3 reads CASNTGTSGGLQFF. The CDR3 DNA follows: TGCGCCAGCAACACCGGGACTAGCGGGGGGTTGCAGTTCTTC.

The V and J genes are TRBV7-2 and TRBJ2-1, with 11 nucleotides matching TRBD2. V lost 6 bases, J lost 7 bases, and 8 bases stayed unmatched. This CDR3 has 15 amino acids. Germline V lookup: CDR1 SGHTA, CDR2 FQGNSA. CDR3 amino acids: CASSILAGGSNEQFF. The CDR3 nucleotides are TGTGCCAGCAGTATCCTAGCGGGGGGCTCTAATGAGCAGTTCTTC.

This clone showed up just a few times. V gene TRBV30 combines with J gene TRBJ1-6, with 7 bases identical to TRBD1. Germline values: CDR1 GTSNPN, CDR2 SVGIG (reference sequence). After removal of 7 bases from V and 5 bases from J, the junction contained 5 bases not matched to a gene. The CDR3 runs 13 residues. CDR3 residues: CAYDRDNNSPLHF. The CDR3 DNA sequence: TGTGCCTACGACAGGGACAATAATTCACCCCTCCACTTT.

The CDR3 DNA follows: TGTGCCAGCAGCTCCAGCGGGGGGAACACCGGGGAGCTGTTTTTT. Amino acids: CASSSSGGNTGELFF. The J gene is TRBJ2-2, the V gene TRBV7-9; 8 bases align to TRBD2. V lost 4 bases to trimming and J lost 1 base; unmatched junction nucleotides: 2. This CDR3 has 15 amino acids. Per germline, CDR1 SEHNR and CDR2 FQNEAQ (reference sequence).

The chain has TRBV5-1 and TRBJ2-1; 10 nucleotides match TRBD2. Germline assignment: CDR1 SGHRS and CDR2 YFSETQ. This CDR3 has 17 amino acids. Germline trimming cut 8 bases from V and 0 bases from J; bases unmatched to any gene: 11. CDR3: CASTRVAGGPSYNEQFF. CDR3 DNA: TGCGCCAGTACCCGTGTAGCGGGGGGCCCCTCCTACAATGAGCAGTTCTTC.

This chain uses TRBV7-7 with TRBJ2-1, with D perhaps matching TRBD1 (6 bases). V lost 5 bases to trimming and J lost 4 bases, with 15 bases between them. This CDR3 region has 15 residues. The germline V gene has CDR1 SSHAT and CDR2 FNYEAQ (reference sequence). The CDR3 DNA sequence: TGTGCCAGCAGCCTTCGACAGGCCGATTACAATGAGCAGTTCTTC. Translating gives CASSLRQADYNEQFF.

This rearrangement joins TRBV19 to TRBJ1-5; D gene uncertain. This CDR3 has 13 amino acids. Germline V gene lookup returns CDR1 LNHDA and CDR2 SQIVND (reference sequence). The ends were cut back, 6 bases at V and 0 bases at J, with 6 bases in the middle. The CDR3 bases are TGTGCCAGTAGGGTCGCTAGCAATCAGCCCCAGCATTTT. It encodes CASRVASNQPQHF.

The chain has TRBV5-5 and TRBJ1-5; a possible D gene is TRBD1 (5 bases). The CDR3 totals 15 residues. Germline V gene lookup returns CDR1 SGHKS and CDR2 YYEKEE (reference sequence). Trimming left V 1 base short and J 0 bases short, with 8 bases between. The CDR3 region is CASSLSGDSNQPQHF. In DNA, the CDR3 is TGTGCCAGCAGCTTGTCGGGGGATAGCAATCAGCCCCAGCATTTT.

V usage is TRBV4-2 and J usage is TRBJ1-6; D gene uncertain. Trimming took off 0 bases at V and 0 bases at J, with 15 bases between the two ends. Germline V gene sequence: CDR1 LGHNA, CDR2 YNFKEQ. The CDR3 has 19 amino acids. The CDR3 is CASSQDVARRSSYNSPLHF. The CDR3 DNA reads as TGTGCCAGCAGCCAAGATGTGGCCCGTAGAAGCTCCTATAATTCACCCCTCCACTTT.

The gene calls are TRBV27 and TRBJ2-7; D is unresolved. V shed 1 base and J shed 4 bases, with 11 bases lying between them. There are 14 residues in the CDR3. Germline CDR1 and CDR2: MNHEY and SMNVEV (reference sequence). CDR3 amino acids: CASSLLDLGYEQYF. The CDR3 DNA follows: TGTGCCAGCAGTTTATTGGACCTGGGATACGAGCAGTACTTC.

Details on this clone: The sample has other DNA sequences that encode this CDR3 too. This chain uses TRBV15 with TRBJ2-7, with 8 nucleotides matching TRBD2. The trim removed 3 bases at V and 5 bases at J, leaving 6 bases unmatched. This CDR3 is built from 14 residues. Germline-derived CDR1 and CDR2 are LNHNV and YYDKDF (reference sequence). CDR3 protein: CATSRGTRVDEQYF. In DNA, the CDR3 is TGTGCCACCAGCAGGGGGACTAGGGTCGACGAGCAGTACTTC.